This T cell receptor (gamma chain) derives from a study of Vδ1+ human thymocytes. Findings and caveats of the study: In the thymus, TRG and TRD repertoires looked highly polyclonal with Gaussian CDR3 lengths. Donors shared many TRG clonotypes but few TRD clonotypes. The authors advised highly purified populations and single-cell validation. Thymic delta-chain repertoires held roughly 20% Vdelta2 sequences and few Vdelta3, despite high sort purity.

A few counts support this clone. No antigen is known for it. CDR1 is GITISATS and CDR2 is ISYDGTV in the germline V gene (reference sequence). V lost 7 bases, J lost 6 bases, and 3 bases stayed unmatched. There are 10 residues in the CDR3. Sequences come from RNA converted to cDNA by reverse transcription. The CDR3 regions were amplified by multiplex PCR from V-gene primers to a constant-region primer. TCRdb ran CATT on the multiplex PCR reads. This table has tens of thousands of gamma-chain clones, around 20% appearing once. The sequenced sample consisted of Vdelta1+ gamma-delta thymocytes from the thymus. Subset noted: FACS-sorted CD3+ TCRalphabeta- TCRVdelta1+ TCRVdelta2- thymocytes. The rearrangement joins TRGV9 to TRGJ1 or TRGJ2. The receptor was derived from a girl less than two years old who had congenital heart surgery. The CDR3 nucleotides read TGTGCCTTGTGTTCTTATAAGAAACTCTTT. Translation gives CALCSYKKLF.